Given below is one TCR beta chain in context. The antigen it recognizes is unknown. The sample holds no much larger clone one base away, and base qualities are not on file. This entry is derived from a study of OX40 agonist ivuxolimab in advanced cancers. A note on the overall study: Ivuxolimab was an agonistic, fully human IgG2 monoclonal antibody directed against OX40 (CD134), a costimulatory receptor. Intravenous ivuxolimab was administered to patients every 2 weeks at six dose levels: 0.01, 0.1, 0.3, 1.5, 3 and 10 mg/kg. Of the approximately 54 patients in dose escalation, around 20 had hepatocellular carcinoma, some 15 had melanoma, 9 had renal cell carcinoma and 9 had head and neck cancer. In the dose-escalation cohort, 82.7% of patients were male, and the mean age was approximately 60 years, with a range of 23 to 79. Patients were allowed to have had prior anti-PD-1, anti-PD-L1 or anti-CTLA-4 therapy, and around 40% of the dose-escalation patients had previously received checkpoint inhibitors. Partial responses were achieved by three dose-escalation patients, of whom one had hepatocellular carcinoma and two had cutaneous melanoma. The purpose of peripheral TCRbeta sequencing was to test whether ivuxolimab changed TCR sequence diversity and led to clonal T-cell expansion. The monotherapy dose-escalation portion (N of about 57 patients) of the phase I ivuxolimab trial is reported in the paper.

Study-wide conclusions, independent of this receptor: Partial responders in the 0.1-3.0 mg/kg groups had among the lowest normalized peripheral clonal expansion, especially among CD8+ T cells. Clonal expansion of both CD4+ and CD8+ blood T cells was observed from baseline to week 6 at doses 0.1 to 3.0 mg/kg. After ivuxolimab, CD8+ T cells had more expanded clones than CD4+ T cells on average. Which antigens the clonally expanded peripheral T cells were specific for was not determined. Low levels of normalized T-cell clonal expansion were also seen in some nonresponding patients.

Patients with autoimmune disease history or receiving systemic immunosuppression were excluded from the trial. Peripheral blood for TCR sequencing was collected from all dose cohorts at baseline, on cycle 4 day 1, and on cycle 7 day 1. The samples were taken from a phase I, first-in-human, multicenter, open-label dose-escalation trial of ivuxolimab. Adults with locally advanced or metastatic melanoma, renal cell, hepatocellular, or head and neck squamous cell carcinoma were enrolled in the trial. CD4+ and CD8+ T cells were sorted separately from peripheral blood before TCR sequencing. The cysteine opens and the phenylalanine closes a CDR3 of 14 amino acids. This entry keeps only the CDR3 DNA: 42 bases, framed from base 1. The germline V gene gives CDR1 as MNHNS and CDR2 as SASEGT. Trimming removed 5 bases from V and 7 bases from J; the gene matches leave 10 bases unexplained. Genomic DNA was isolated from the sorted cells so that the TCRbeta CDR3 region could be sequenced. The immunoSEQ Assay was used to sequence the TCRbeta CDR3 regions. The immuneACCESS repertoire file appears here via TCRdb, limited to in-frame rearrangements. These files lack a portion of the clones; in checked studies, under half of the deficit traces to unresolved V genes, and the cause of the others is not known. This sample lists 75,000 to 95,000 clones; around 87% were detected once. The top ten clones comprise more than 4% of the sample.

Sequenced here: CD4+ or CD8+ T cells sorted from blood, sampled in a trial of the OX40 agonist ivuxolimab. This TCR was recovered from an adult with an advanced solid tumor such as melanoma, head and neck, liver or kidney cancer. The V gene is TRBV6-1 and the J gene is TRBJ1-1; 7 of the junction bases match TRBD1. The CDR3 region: CASSLDRASGEAFF. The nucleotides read TGTGCCAGCAGTCTTGACAGGGCATCGGGTGAAGCTTTCTTT.